These 29 T cell receptor beta chains came from one sample sequenced in a study of long-term antiretroviral therapy in people with HIV. The run of the v3.0 immunoSEQ assay was at survey level. Clones were sequenced by immunoSEQ multiplex PCR, and TCRdb holds only the in-frame ones, with some missing. The top ten hold 23% of the sample, which has 20,000 to 25,000 clones, less than 90% seen once. The starting material was unsorted PBMCs, obtained 0.4 years after starting antiretroviral therapy. These receptor sequences come from a man over 45 with HIV.

The CDR3 DNA follows: TGTGCCAGCAGTTTCGGAGGGACACCGGGAAATGAAAAACTGTTTTTT. Protein sequence: CASSFGGTPGNEKLFF. This chain joins TRBV27 and TRBJ1-4; D perhaps matches TRBD1 (6 bases). Germline-derived CDR1 and CDR2 are MNHEY and SMNVEV (reference sequence). The CDR3 is 16 residues long. Trimming shortened V by 3 bases and J by 5 bases, and 16 bases separated the two germline ends. The variable domain in full, completed from reference TRBV27 and TRBJ1-4, reads EAQVTQNPRYLITVTGKKLTVTCSQNMNHEYMSWYRQDPGLGLRQIYYSMNVEVTDKGDVPEGYKVSRKEKRNFPLILESPSPNQTSLYFCASSFGGTPGNEKLFFGSGTQLSVL.

This rearrangement joins TRBV7-3 to TRBJ2-3; 13 nucleotides align to TRBD2. The CDR3 has 17 amino acids. The trim removed 3 bases at V and 3 bases at J, leaving 6 bases unmatched. Germline V CDR1 and CDR2: SGHTA, FQGTGA. CDR3 protein: CASSLAGLAGFTDTQYF. DNA for the CDR3: TGTGCCAGCAGCTTGGCGGGACTAGCGGGGTTTACAGATACGCAGTATTTT.

This clone was counted a few times. The chain uses TRBV16 and TRBJ2-1; 7 bases align to TRBD1. The CDR3 is made up of 12 amino acids. The ends lost 4 bases at V and 11 bases at J; junction bases unmatched: 5. CDR1 and CDR2 from the germline V gene are KGHSY and FQNENV. CDR3 loop: CASSPDRDQQFF. As DNA, the CDR3 is TGTGCCAGCAGCCCCGACAGGGACCAGCAGTTCTTC.

The sample holds a few counts of this clone. This chain links TRBV7-8 with TRBJ1-1; possible D gene TRBD1, 5 bases. Deletions cut 1 base from V and 7 bases from J, with 7 bases between. Germline assignment: CDR1 SGHVS and CDR2 FQNEAQ. The CDR3 is made up of 12 amino acids. This chain's CDR3 is CASSLVQGEAFF. In DNA form, the CDR3 reads TGTGCCAGCAGCTTAGTTCAGGGTGAAGCTTTCTTT.

The CDR3 bases are TGTGCCAGCAGTGCACGGGACTCGGGTACGCAGTATTTT. This codes for CASSARDSGTQYF. The J gene is TRBJ2-3, the V gene TRBV6-4, with D maybe TRBD2 (6 bases). The germline V gene has CDR1 MRHNA and CDR2 SNTAGT. There are 13 residues in the CDR3. V shed 4 bases and J shed 8 bases, with 13 bases lying between them.

The V call is TRBV7-9, the J call TRBJ1-1; the D is unclear. Trimming shortened V by 1 base and J by 6 bases, and 15 bases separated the two germline ends. This CDR3 is 15 amino acids long. Looked up from germline, CDR1 is SEHNR and CDR2 is FQNEAQ (reference sequence). The CDR3 region is CASSLGVGRSSEAFF. In DNA form, the CDR3 reads TGTGCCAGCAGCTTAGGTGTAGGACGGAGTTCTGAAGCTTTCTTT.

The J gene is TRBJ2-2, the V gene TRBV19; possibly TRBD1 for D (6 bases). Per the germline V gene, CDR1 is LNHDA and CDR2 is SQIVND (reference sequence). V shed 4 bases and J shed 2 bases, with 17 bases lying between them. The CDR3 extends over 17 amino acids. CDR3 residues: CASSREFGTYNTGELFF. The CDR3 nucleotides are TGTGCCAGTAGTAGGGAGTTCGGGACATATAACACCGGGGAGCTGTTTTTT.

V and J are TRBV6-5 and TRBJ1-1, with 8 nucleotides matching TRBD1. Losses at the gene ends were 2 bases for V and 2 bases for J; bases not matched to a gene: 1. Germline lookup yields CDR1 MNHEY and CDR2 SVGAGI. CDR3 length equals 14 residues. The CDR3 here is CASSYGTGNTEAFF. CDR3 sequence (DNA): TGTGCCAGCAGTTACGGGACAGGCAACACTGAAGCTTTCTTT.

This chain links TRBV6-6 with TRBJ2-3; 9 positions agree with TRBD1. Per the germline V gene, CDR1 is MNHNY and CDR2 is SVGAGI (reference sequence). V lost 7 bases to trimming and J lost 4 bases; unmatched junction nucleotides: 9. The CDR3 spans 15 residues. CDR3 in DNA: TGTGCCAGCATAAGGGACAGGGAGATCGCAGATACGCAGTATTTT. This sequence encodes CASIRDREIADTQYF.

This chain joins TRBV5-4 and TRBJ2-6, with D tentatively TRBD2 (5 bases). V lost 5 bases, J lost 0 bases, and 12 bases lay in between. The CDR3 runs to 16 residues. Per the germline V gene, CDR1 is SGHNT and CDR2 is YYREEE (reference sequence). CDR3 bases: TGTGCCAGCAGTTCCGCGAGGGACTCTGGGGCCAACGTCCTGACTTTC. This encodes CASSSARDSGANVLTF.

The genes are TRBV19 and TRBJ2-7; no reliable D call. Between the trimmed V and J ends, which lost 5 bases and 5 bases, there was a span of 16 bases. Germline V gene data show CDR1 as LNHDA and CDR2 as SQIVND (reference sequence). The CDR3 extends over 14 amino acids. The CDR3 loop reads CASSALTGWDEQYF. CDR3 in DNA: TGTGCCAGTAGTGCCCTGACTGGTTGGGACGAGCAGTACTTC.

This sequence joins TRBV7-3 and TRBJ2-5, with 8 bases lining up with TRBD1. CDR1 is SGHTA and CDR2 is FQGTGA in the germline V gene. The CDR3 is 14 amino acids. With 4 bases clipped from V and 4 bases from J, the junction kept 5 bases outside the gene matches. The CDR3 sequence: CASSSGQALETQYF. CDR3 in DNA: TGTGCCAGCAGCTCGGGACAGGCACTAGAGACCCAGTACTTC.

The chain employs TRBV28 and TRBJ1-5; possibly TRBD1 for D (6 bases). The CDR3 length is 15 residues. The germline V gene has CDR1 MDHEN and CDR2 SYDVKM. Trimming removed 7 bases from V and 6 bases from J, with 19 bases in between. The DNA of the CDR3 is TGTGCCAGCACCGACGAGGGCGGGGGGGCTCAGCCCCAGCATTTT. This gives the protein CASTDEGGGAQPQHF.

This clone was observed a single time. V gene TRBV5-1 combines with J gene TRBJ1-2; no definite D call. CDR1 is SGHRS and CDR2 is YFSETQ in the germline V gene. The ends were cut back, 5 bases at V and 0 bases at J, with 14 bases in the middle. CDR3 length equals 15 residues. CDR3 bases: TGCGCCAGCAGGAACTGGGAGGGTGCTAACTATGGCTACACCTTC. Encoded protein: CASRNWEGANYGYTF. Drawing the rest from reference TRBV5-1 and TRBJ1-2, the complete variable domain is KAGVTQTPRYLIKTRGQQVTLSCSPISGHRSVSWYQQTPGQGLQFLFEYFSETQRNKGNFPGRFSGRQFSNSRSEMNVSTLELGDSALYLCASRNWEGANYGYTFGSGTRLTVV.

The chain couples TRBV5-4 to TRBJ2-6; the D is unclear. V lost 0 bases, J lost 2 bases, and 3 bases lay in between. Germline CDR1 is SGHNT and CDR2 is YYREEE (reference sequence). CDR3 length: 14 residues. The chain's CDR3 is CASSLEAGANVLTF. The CDR3 nucleotides read TGTGCCAGCAGCTTGGAGGCTGGGGCCAACGTCCTGACTTTC.

CDR3: CASSARVTGMETQYF. As DNA, the CDR3 is TGTGCCAGCAGTGCCCGGGTCACCGGGATGGAGACCCAGTACTTC. The chain carries TRBV27 and TRBJ2-5; D is possibly TRBD2 (5 bases). The CDR3 length is 15 residues. Trimming removed 5 bases at V and 5 bases at J, with 18 bases between. CDR1 is MNHEY, CDR2 SMNVEV, per germline (reference sequence).

This chain joins TRBV6-4 and TRBJ2-3; a weak D match, TRBD1 (5 bases). Trimming stripped 11 bases from V and 1 base from J, with 28 bases between. From germline, CDR1 is MRHNA and CDR2 SNTAGT. The CDR3 has 18 amino acids. In DNA form, the CDR3 reads TGTGCCTCCAAGATCACAGGTCCCCGAGGACCACGCACAGATACGCAGTATTTT. Protein: CASKITGPRGPRTDTQYF.

This clone was seen once. Written as DNA, the CDR3 is TGTGCCAGCAGCTTAACCCCAAGTTACGAGCAGTACTTC. It translates to CASSLTPSYEQYF. The gene calls are TRBV11-1 and TRBJ2-7; D unclear. CDR3 length equals 13 residues. CDR1 and CDR2 from the germline V gene are SGHAT and FQDESV (reference sequence). Trimming removed 2 bases from V and 4 bases from J, with 9 bases in between.

The rearrangement joins TRBV27 to TRBJ2-3; D assignment may be TRBD1 or TRBD2 (7 bases each). V shed 4 bases and J shed 2 bases, with 13 bases lying between them. CDR3 length: 15 residues. Germline V lookup: CDR1 MNHEY, CDR2 SMNVEV (reference sequence). The CDR3: CASSSRGGSTDTQYF. The DNA for the CDR3 is TGTGCCAGCAGTTCCAGGGGGGGGTCCACAGATACGCAGTATTTT.

V usage is TRBV27 and J usage is TRBJ1-5; TRBD1 aligns across 9 bases. This CDR3 contains 16 residues. Germline CDR1 reads MNHEY; CDR2 reads SMNVEV (reference sequence). V shed 5 bases, J shed 0 bases, and the junction held 5 bases outside the gene matches. CDR3 bases: TGTGCCAGCAGTCTGGGACAGGGCTATAGCAATCAGCCCCAGCATTTT. This sequence encodes CASSLGQGYSNQPQHF.

The chain is built from TRBV29-1 and TRBJ2-2; 11 bases align to TRBD2. In germline, CDR1 is SQVTM, CDR2 ANQGSEA. The CDR3 has 17 residues. With 2 bases clipped from V and 0 bases from J, the junction kept 5 bases outside the gene matches. The CDR3 DNA sequence: TGCAGCGTTGAACTAGCGGGGGGAATCGCGAACACCGGGGAGCTGTTTTTT. This codes for CSVELAGGIANTGELFF.

The chain has TRBV28 and TRBJ1-6; D is unclear. The CDR3 spans 15 residues. The ends were cut back, 5 bases at V and 5 bases at J, with 13 bases in the middle. Per the germline V gene, CDR1 is MDHEN and CDR2 is SYDVKM. The CDR3 bases are TGTGCCAGCAGTCCACCTATTAACGATAATTCACCCCTCCACTTT. Translated: CASSPPINDNSPLHF.

The chain carries TRBV28 and TRBJ2-7, with TRBD2 matching 7 bases. With 5 bases clipped from V and 5 bases from J, the junction kept 12 bases outside the gene matches. Germline lookup yields CDR1 MDHEN and CDR2 SYDVKM. The CDR3 consists of 15 residues. This chain's CDR3 is CASSTSSGRLDEQYF. The CDR3 coding sequence is TGTGCCAGCAGTACCTCTAGCGGAAGGTTGGACGAGCAGTACTTC. Full variable domain (remainder filled in from reference TRBV28 and TRBJ2-7): DVKVTQSSRYLVKRTGEKVFLECVQDMDHENMFWYRQDPGLGLRLIYFSYDVKMKEKGDIPEGYSVSREKKERFSLILESASTNQTSMYLCASSTSSGRLDEQYFGPGTRLTVT.

CDR3 amino acids: CASRLNEGTGTYEQYF. CDR3 bases: TGTGCCAGCAGGCTAAACGAGGGGACGGGGACCTACGAGCAGTACTTC. The chain is built from TRBV27 and TRBJ2-7; D assignment may be TRBD1 or TRBD2 (5 bases each). Germline V gives CDR1 MNHEY, CDR2 SMNVEV (reference sequence). This CDR3 has 16 residues. Trimming shortened V by 6 bases and J by 2 bases, and 20 bases separated the two germline ends.

This chain joins TRBV30 and TRBJ2-5; D is undetermined. The CDR3 has 13 residues. V gave up 0 bases and J gave up 0 bases, with 5 bases separating them. Germline V gene sequence: CDR1 GTSNPN, CDR2 SVGIG (reference sequence). CDR3 loop: CAWSVTDQETQYF. The CDR3 DNA follows: TGTGCCTGGAGTGTCACCGACCAAGAGACCCAGTACTTC.

A few counts support this clone. V and J are TRBV9 and TRBJ2-2; 7 bases agree with TRBD1. This CDR3 comprises 15 residues. Unmatched junction bases numbered 5, after V lost 1 base and J lost 5 bases. The germline V gene encodes CDR1 SGDLS and CDR2 YYNGEE. CDR3 DNA sequence: TGTGCCAGCAGCGTAAAACCCAGGGGGACCGGGGAGCTGTTTTTT. This encodes CASSVKPRGTGELFF.

This rearrangement joins TRBV29-1 to TRBJ2-3; D uncertain. CDR3 length: 13 amino acids. V dropped 4 bases and J dropped 0 bases, with 8 bases sitting between them. The germline CDR1 and CDR2 sequences are SQVTM and ANQGSEA. The CDR3 loop is CSVAPRSTDTQYF. In DNA form, the CDR3 reads TGCAGCGTTGCCCCCCGGAGCACAGATACGCAGTATTTT.

This rearrangement joins TRBV28 to TRBJ1-2; maybe TRBD1 (6 bases). Trimming removed 3 bases from V and 3 bases from J, with 8 bases in between. The length of the CDR3 is 13 residues. The V gene's germline CDR1 is MDHEN and CDR2 SYDVKM. CDR3 sequence: CASSLDRDYGYTF. In DNA form, the CDR3 reads TGTGCCAGCAGTTTGGACAGAGACTATGGCTACACCTTC.

This CDR3 reads CASQGGGPSYNEQFF. The CDR3 bases are TGTGCCAGCCAGGGCGGGGGCCCTTCCTACAATGAGCAGTTCTTC. The chain links TRBV7-2 to TRBJ2-1, with a possible D match to TRBD2 (7 bases). The ends were cut back, 8 bases at V and 1 base at J, with 15 bases in the middle. This CDR3 has 15 amino acids. Germline V gives CDR1 SGHTA, CDR2 FQGNSA.